The source of this TCR beta chain is a study of T cell clonality in common variable immunodeficiency (dated by TCRdb to the mid-2010s). The research as a whole found: Increased TCRbeta clonality was found in CVID subjects compared with healthy controls (t-test p = 0.018), with the increase being most characteristic of about a third of subjects. According to the authors, figuring out what caused the increased clonality in CVID would require sequencing the repertoires of T cell subpopulations. CVID TCRbeta sequences were reported to have fewer deletions and N-nucleotide insertions and to lack highly modified clones with 13 or more V deletions. Correlations of repertoire features with clinical complications were constrained by heterogeneity among patients within the CVID cohort. Even though DNA input was the same, control samples had an average of around 75,000 unique sequences each, compared with 30,000 to 40,000 in CVID samples. CVID subjects shared fewer TCRbeta clones with each other than healthy controls did (p < 0.0001).

Equivalent amounts of genomic DNA from CVID and control samples were used as sequencing input. For every sample, a 60 bp segment covering the rearranged TCRbeta CDR3 region was amplified and then sequenced. TCRbeta amplification used the immunoSEQ assay, a bias-corrected multiplex PCR with high-throughput sequencing. The paper's processing steps were these. Every unique nucleotide sequence was considered a clone and was annotated with V, D and J genes, copy number and frequency. Sequences were labeled productive if in frame, and non-productive if out of frame or containing stop codons. As previously described, clonality was computed from Shannon's entropy. The predicted amino acid sequences of productive clones were used to derive the mean CDR3 Kyte-Doolittle hydropathy. Using the R hclust function, scaled V gene usage was clustered hierarchically with Manhattan distance and complete linkage. To assess clone sharing by CDR3 amino acid sequence, 12 repertoires per group were resampled over 100 rounds. The repertoires were searched for approximately 73 published EBV-specific and 245 published CMV-specific TCRbeta sequences. Analysis left out a couple of CVID samples that produced under 10,000 sequences, so fewer than 50 CVID repertoires remained. TCRdb carries this immuneACCESS record with in-frame sequences only. Its versions omit some clonotypes, under half of them owing to an unresolved V gene in the studies checked, with the rest unexplained. That table is the source of V, J and clone size, and D and trimming were worked out from the DNA. This sample includes around 50,000 clones, and none of them was observed just once. The ten largest account for roughly 6% of the sample.

Including the terminal cysteine and phenylalanine, the CDR3 comprises 13 residues. Part of the CDR3 DNA is given, 30 bases translated from base 1. Sequences DFQATT (CDR1) and SNEGSKA (CDR2) are obtained from the germline V gene (reference sequence). Both CVID patients and healthy controls were predominantly of Caucasian heritage. Heparinized peripheral whole blood samples of about 5 to 8 ml were collected from each donor. Genomic DNA from adults with common variable immune deficiency (CVID) and from healthy adult controls was the source for sequencing TCRbeta CDR3 repertoires. The control group comprised roughly 22 healthy adult volunteers, approximately 12 female and approximately ten male, aged roughly 20 to 75 years with a mean age of around 37. To isolate peripheral blood mononuclear cells, diluted blood was subjected to density centrifugation over Hypaque 1077 or Ficoll-Paque. Unsorted mononuclear cells served as the source of genomic DNA, which was extracted either by Qiagen column purification or by a centrifugation-based method.

This clone was detected many times. Its antigen target is currently unknown. The read is 3 residues too short to cover the CDR3 end, so that end is filled in from the germline J gene. Sample: peripheral blood mononuclear cells. The TCR was taken from a person aged 18-70 years in good health. The chain was built from TRBV20-1 and TRBJ2-5, and TRBD1 may be the D gene, going by 5 matching bases. The CDR3 sequence is CSSAQGNQETQYF. Incomplete CDR3 DNA: TGCAGCTCGGCCCAGGGAAACCAAGAGACC.